This is a list of T cell receptor beta chains from one sample in a study of shared clonotypes between healthy human individuals. Sequencing used immunoSEQ multiplex PCR; TCRdb keeps in-frame clones, though not all of them. The profile shows a few hundred thousand clones, roughly 97% of them singletons. The sequenced sample was naive CD4+ T cells sorted from blood. The receptors derive from a woman in her thirties in good health. Each CDR3 is given with its conserved first and last residue. D genes are given only for firm matches.

d_call	v_call	j_call	cdr3_aa
NA	TRBV28	TRBJ2-7	CASSLFARVGSYEQYF
NA	TRBV11-2	TRBJ2-1	CASSLGIRSSYNEQFF
TRBD2	TRBV4-1	TRBJ2-7	CASSQASSGRPSSYEQYF
NA	TRBV27	TRBJ2-1	CASYPSQGGEQFF
NA	TRBV7-9	TRBJ2-1	CASIRAGNNEQFF
TRBD1	TRBV28	TRBJ2-3	CASSYRTGFTDTQYF
TRBD1	TRBV10-3	TRBJ1-4	CAISEQQQGAGEKLFF
NA	TRBV28	TRBJ1-6	CASRSGGINSPLHF
NA	TRBV5-1	TRBJ2-7	CASSSPSGGRPYEQYF
NA	TRBV30	TRBJ2-7	CAWTGQGHTYEQYF
NA	TRBV28	TRBJ2-1	CASSLLVGAYNEQFF
NA	TRBV11-2	TRBJ1-5	CASSLDGGVQPQHF
TRBD1	TRBV7-9	TRBJ1-4	CASSIQGAPTNEKLFF
NA	TRBV10-2	TRBJ1-5	CASSESGAPGNQPQHF
NA	TRBV10-1	TRBJ2-5	CASSERTQETQYF
TRBD2	TRBV7-8	TRBJ2-2	CASSWAGGGTGELFF
NA	TRBV9	TRBJ2-1	CASSVGLAGSYNEQFF
NA	TRBV4-1	TRBJ1-1	CASSQDPFGGTEAFF
TRBD2	TRBV5-5	TRBJ2-3	CASRWKLAGYTDTQYF
TRBD2	TRBV4-1	TRBJ2-1	CASSQDRVAGGLSSYNEQFF
TRBD2	TRBV7-9	TRBJ2-1	CASSLEPGLPIYNEQFF